Below, 9 T cell receptor beta chains from the same sample are listed, as sequenced in a study of identical twins. From the 5' RACE reads, TCRdb called clonotypes with MiXCR, one entry per CDR3 protein. The data hold 550,000 to 700,000 distinct CDR3 sequences, with over 8.5% observed a single time. The data also belong to a second study, concerning yellow fever vaccine responses in identical twins.

The specimen sequenced was PBMCs. The receptor set was obtained from a woman aged 18-29 years in good health.

There are many counts of this clonotype. The CDR3 spells CASSVGTVGSNQPQHF. The CDR3 nucleotides are TGTGCCAGCAGCGTGGGGACAGTGGGGAGCAATCAGCCCCAGCATTTT. The chain links TRBV7-6 to TRBJ1-5, with 7 bases that match TRBD1. Germline V gene lookup returns CDR1 SGHVS and CDR2 FNYEAQ. The V and J ends lost 5 bases and 1 base, in that order; junction bases with no gene match: 8. The CDR3 sequence is 16 residues long. The complete variable domain, with remaining parts taken from reference TRBV7-6 and TRBJ1-5, reads GAGVSQSPRYKVTKRGQDVALRCDPISGHVSLYWYRQALGQGPEFLTYFNYEAQQDKSGLPNDRFSAERPEGSISTLTIQRTEQRDSAMYRCASSVGTVGSNQPQHFGDGTRLSIL.

This clonotype turned up a few times. This chain joins TRBV7-2 and TRBJ1-5; perhaps TRBD1 as D (5 bases). The length of the CDR3 is 16 residues. V was pared by 5 bases and J by 6 bases, with 20 bases between. Per germline, CDR1 SGHTA and CDR2 FQGNSA. CDR3 sequence (DNA): TGTGCCAGCAGCCCCCGGTCGCTGGGGGTAGGTCAGCCCCAGCATTTT. Protein sequence: CASSPRSLGVGQPQHF.

The CDR3 DNA reads as TGTGCCACCAGCAGAGTTGGTGGACCTGAAGCTTTCTTT. This translates into CATSRVGGPEAFF. The chain has TRBV15 and TRBJ1-1, with D uncertain. V was cut by 1 base and J by 6 bases, with 9 bases left in between. Germline-derived CDR1 and CDR2 are LNHNV and YYDKDF (reference sequence). This CDR3 region has 13 residues.

This clonotype was observed many times. The genes are TRBV7-9 and TRBJ2-3; no definite D call. This CDR3 comprises 14 residues. Germline V gene data show CDR1 as SEHNR and CDR2 as FQNEAQ (reference sequence). Trimming took 5 bases from V and 5 from J, leaving 14 bases between them. The chain's CDR3 is CASSSDSWEDTQYF. The DNA of the CDR3 is TGTGCCAGCAGCAGCGACTCCTGGGAAGATACGCAGTATTTT.

The chain employs TRBV11-2 and TRBJ2-1; perhaps D is TRBD1 or TRBD2 (5 bases each). The germline V and J ends were trimmed by 6 bases and 8 bases, with 14 bases remaining between them. CDR1 and CDR2 (germline): SGHAT, FQNNGV. This CDR3 is 13 amino acids long. CDR3 region: CASSWGLAYEQFF. The DNA for the CDR3 is TGTGCCAGCAGTTGGGGCCTAGCCTATGAGCAGTTCTTC.

Many counts were recorded for this clonotype. The gene calls are TRBV7-9 and TRBJ2-5, with D perhaps TRBD2 (5 bases). There are 11 residues in the CDR3. V shed 4 bases and J shed 10 bases, with 10 bases lying between them. The germline gives CDR1 SEHNR, CDR2 FQNEAQ (reference sequence). CDR3 bases: TGTGCCAGCAGCTATAACCGGGACCAGTACTTC. Protein: CASSYNRDQYF.

This clonotype showed up just a few times. V usage is TRBV5-1 and J usage is TRBJ2-7, with a possible D match to TRBD1 (5 bases). CDR3 size: 14 residues. CDR1 and CDR2 from the germline V gene are SGHRS and YFSETQ. V lost 0 bases and J lost 3, with 10 bases in between. CDR3 amino acids: CASSLVVDSYEQYF. The CDR3 coding sequence is TGCGCCAGCAGCTTGGTCGTCGACAGCTACGAGCAGTACTTC.

This chain links TRBV6-5 with TRBJ2-2; TRBD2 matches 8 bases. This CDR3 has 15 residues. The germline CDR1 and CDR2 sequences are MNHEY and SVGAGI. Trimming at V came to 2 bases and at J to 4 bases, leaving 3 bases not matched to a gene. CDR3 coding DNA: TGTGCCAGCAGTTACGCGGCGGGGGGCACCGGGGAGCTGTTTTTT. Protein: CASSYAAGGTGELFF.

Ten or more counts support this clonotype. The J gene is TRBJ1-1, the V gene TRBV9, with D perhaps matching TRBD1 (5 bases). In germline, CDR1 is SGDLS, CDR2 YYNGEE. Trimming removed 7 bases at V and 7 bases at J, with 14 bases between. This CDR3 has 12 residues. The CDR3, as DNA: TGTGCCAGCGGGGACTCAGGGAGTGAAGCTTTCTTT. This gives the protein CASGDSGSEAFF.